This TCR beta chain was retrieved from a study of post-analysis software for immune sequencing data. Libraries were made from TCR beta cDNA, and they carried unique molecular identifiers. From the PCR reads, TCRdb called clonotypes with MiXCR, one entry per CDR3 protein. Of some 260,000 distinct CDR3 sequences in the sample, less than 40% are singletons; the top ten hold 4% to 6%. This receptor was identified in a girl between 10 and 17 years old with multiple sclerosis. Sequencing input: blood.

The CDR3 DNA reads TGTGCCTCCAAGGCGGAGGGCACGGCCCAGCATTTT. It codes for CASKAEGTAQHF. This chain uses TRBV10-3 with TRBJ1-5; D is undetermined. Per germline, CDR1 ENHRY and CDR2 SYGVKD. V gave up 11 bases and J gave up 11 bases, with 19 bases separating them. The CDR3 has 12 residues.